This T cell receptor beta chain originates from a study of shared clonotypes between healthy human individuals. Turning to the study itself: A couple of women and a few men aged 18 to 49 made up the donors. There were three CD4 naive, three CD4 memory, two CD8 naive and one CD8 memory plates per donor. The study's findings and limits: When naive CD4 clonotypes were compared across a handful of donors, approximately 4.9% were shared.

This clone came up a few times. Its antigen is undetermined. Some 30,000 T cell genomes, or roughly 200 ng DNA, went into the sorted-subset replicate PCRs. Data came from immunoSEQ multiplex PCR; TCRdb stores just in-frame clones and leaves some out. The table records around 720,000 clones, 73% of them present only once. CDR3 length: 15 amino acids. V lost 4 bases, J lost 0 bases, and 11 bases lay in between. From germline, CDR1 is SGHRS and CDR2 YFSETQ. The chain joins TRBV5-1 to TRBJ2-1, with D possibly being TRBD1 (5 bases). This sequence originates from a woman between 25 and 40 years old in good health. The sample was memory CD4+ T cells sorted from blood. Subset: CD45RA-negative fraction. CDR3 in DNA: TGCGCCAGCAGCGTTGACAGTAACTCCTACAATGAGCAGTTCTTC. Amino acids: CASSVDSNSYNEQFF. Filled out from reference TRBV5-1 and TRBJ2-1, the complete variable domain reads KAGVTQTPRYLIKTRGQQVTLSCSPISGHRSVSWYQQTPGQGLQFLFEYFSETQRNKGNFPGRFSGRQFSNSRSEMNVSTLELGDSALYLCASSVDSNSYNEQFFGPGTRLTVL.